The 5 T cell receptor beta chains in this list originate from one sample, sequenced in a study of graft-versus-host responses after intestinal transplantation. The method was immunoSEQ multiplex PCR; TCRdb's version includes in-frame clones alone and lacks a portion of them. The sample gives approximately 88,000 clones, about 90% of which show up once; 0.11% is in the top ten. No antigens are known for them. The specimen comprised unstimulated CD4+ T cells sorted from spleen or lymph node cells, sampled before intestinal transplant. These receptors all come from a human donor who received an intestinal transplant.

The rearrangement links TRBV5-1 to TRBJ1-6; the D gene is possibly TRBD1 (6 bases). The V end was cut by 3 bases, the J end by 5 bases, with 18 bases between. Per the germline V gene, CDR1 is SGHRS and CDR2 is YFSETQ. The CDR3 is 17 residues long. The CDR3 protein is CASSSNPETGNNSPLHF. The CDR3 DNA follows: TGCGCCAGCAGCTCAAACCCCGAAACAGGGAATAATTCACCCCTCCACTTT.

The sample holds one count of this clone. The genes are TRBV19 and TRBJ1-2; D remains ambiguous. Trimming pared 1 base from V and 4 bases from J, leaving 10 bases between. CDR1 is LNHDA and CDR2 is SQIVND in the germline V gene (reference sequence). This CDR3 contains 14 residues. CDR3 protein: CASSIVAVSYGYTF. CDR3 sequence (DNA): TGTGCCAGTAGTATAGTGGCAGTGTCCTATGGCTACACCTTC.

This clone was seen more than once but under ten times. The rearrangement uses TRBV19 and TRBJ1-6; 7 bases are a match to TRBD1. The V gene end was trimmed by 7 bases and the J gene end by 5 bases; junction bases not matched to a gene: 11. Germline V gene data show CDR1 as LNHDA and CDR2 as SQIVND (reference sequence). The CDR3 is 16 residues long. The DNA for the CDR3 is TGTGCCAGTACCCGCTCGGGACAGTCCGATAATTCACCCCTCCACTTT. Its protein is CASTRSGQSDNSPLHF.

The chain employs TRBV19 and TRBJ2-7; D is possibly TRBD2 (5 bases). Germline values: CDR1 LNHDA, CDR2 SQIVND (reference sequence). This CDR3 contains 13 residues. The ends were cut back, 4 bases at V and 0 bases at J, with 7 bases in the middle. The CDR3 here is CASSREHSYEQYF. In DNA, the CDR3 is TGTGCCAGTAGTAGGGAGCACTCCTACGAGCAGTACTTC.

The V and J genes are TRBV4-2 and TRBJ2-7; TRBD2 matches 8 bases. The CDR3 contains 15 residues. V gave up 4 bases and J gave up 5 bases; unmatched junction bases: 10. The V gene's germline CDR1 is LGHNA and CDR2 YNFKEQ. The DNA of the CDR3 is TGTGCCAGCAGCCTCTCGGGGGGGCAGGTCCACGAGCAGTACTTC. Translated, it gives CASSLSGGQVHEQYF.